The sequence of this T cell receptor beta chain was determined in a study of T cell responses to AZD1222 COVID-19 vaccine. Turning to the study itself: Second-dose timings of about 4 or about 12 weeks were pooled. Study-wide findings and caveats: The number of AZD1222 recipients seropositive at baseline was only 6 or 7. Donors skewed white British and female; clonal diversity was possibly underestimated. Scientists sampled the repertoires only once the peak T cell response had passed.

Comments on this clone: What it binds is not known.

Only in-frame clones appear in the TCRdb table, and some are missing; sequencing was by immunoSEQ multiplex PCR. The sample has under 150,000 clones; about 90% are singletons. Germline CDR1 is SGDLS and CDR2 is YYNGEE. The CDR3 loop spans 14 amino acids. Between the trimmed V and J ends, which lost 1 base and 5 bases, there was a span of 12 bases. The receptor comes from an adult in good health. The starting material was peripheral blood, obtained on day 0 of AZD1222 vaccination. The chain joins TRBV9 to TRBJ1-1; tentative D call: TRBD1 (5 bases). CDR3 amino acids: CASSVPGGGTEAFF. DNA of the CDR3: TGTGCCAGCAGCGTACCGGGGGGAGGGACTGAAGCTTTCTTT.